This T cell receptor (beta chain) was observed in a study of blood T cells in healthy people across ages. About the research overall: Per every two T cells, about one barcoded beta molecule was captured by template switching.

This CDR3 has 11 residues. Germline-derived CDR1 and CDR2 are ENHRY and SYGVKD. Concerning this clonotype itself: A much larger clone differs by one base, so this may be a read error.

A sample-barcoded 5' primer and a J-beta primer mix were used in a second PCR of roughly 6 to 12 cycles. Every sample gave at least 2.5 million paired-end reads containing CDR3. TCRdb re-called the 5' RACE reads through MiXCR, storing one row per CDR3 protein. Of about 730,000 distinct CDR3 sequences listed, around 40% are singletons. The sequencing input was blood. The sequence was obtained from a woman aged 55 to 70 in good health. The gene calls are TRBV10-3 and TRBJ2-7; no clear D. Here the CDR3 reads CATKSSYERYF. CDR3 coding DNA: TGTGCCACTAAAAGCTCCTACGAGCGGTACTTC.